These 9 T cell receptor beta chains were sequenced from one sample in a study of T cells in Graves' hyperthyroidism and ophthalmopathy. What was amplified from RNA transcripts were TCR beta CDR3 regions. First-round RT-PCR with HTBI primers amplified the TCR CDR3 region. TCRdb re-called the multiplex PCR reads with MiXCR, one entry per CDR3 protein. The sample gives more than 150,000 distinct CDR3 sequences, over 15% of which show up once; under 35% is in the top ten. The specimen sequenced was blood. These TCRs come from a woman aged 50 to 60 with Graves' hyperthyroidism.

The chain is built from TRBV28 and TRBJ2-7; a weak D match, TRBD1 (6 bases). CDR3 size: 13 residues. Germline V lookup: CDR1 MDHEN, CDR2 SYDVKM. CDR3 in DNA: TGTGCCAGCAGTTTACGGACAGCCACTACTAGTACGGTC. Translated: CASSLRTATTSTV.

This clonotype was counted many times. V and J are TRBV7-8 and TRBJ2-6, with TRBD2 matching over 7 bases. This CDR3 is 19 amino acids long. J lost 0 bases, V lost 0 bases, and 8 bases had no gene match. Germline-derived CDR1 and CDR2 are SGHVS and FQNEAQ. This CDR3 is CASSLARLAVLSGANVLTF. The CDR3 bases are TGTGCCAGCAGCTTAGCGCGCCTAGCGGTACTCTCTGGGGCCAACGTCCTGACTTTC.

In this sample, this clonotype turned up a few times. DNA for the CDR3: TGCGCCAGCAGCTTGGGGTGGGGACAGGGGACCCACGAGCAGTACTTC. Amino acid sequence: CASSLGWGQGTHEQYF. V gene TRBV5-1 combines with J gene TRBJ2-7, with 10 nucleotides matching TRBD1. The CDR3 is 16 amino acids. Per the germline V gene, CDR1 is SGHRS and CDR2 is YFSETQ. Trimming removed 0 bases from V and 5 bases from J; junction bases left unmatched: 8.

At least ten counts were recorded for this clonotype. The J gene is TRBJ2-2, the V gene TRBV9, with 7 nucleotides matching TRBD1. CDR1 is SGDLS and CDR2 is YYNGEE in the germline V gene. The CDR3 has 16 residues. The J segment lost 4 bases and the V segment lost 1 base, leaving 7 bases of the junction unmatched. The CDR3 DNA sequence: TGTGCCAGCAGCGTACCCGTGACAGGGACCACCGGGGAGCTGTTTTTT. Protein sequence: CASSVPVTGTTGELFF.

This clonotype has ten or more counts. This chain joins TRBV13 and TRBJ1-5, with a weak D call TRBD1 (6 bases). The V gene lost 3 bases and the J gene lost 3 bases, with 9 bases spanning the gap. Germline CDR1 and CDR2: PRHDT and FYEKMQ (reference sequence). The CDR3 runs 14 residues. CDR3 protein: CASSLGGLNQPQHF. Written as DNA, the CDR3 is TGTGCCAGCAGCTTGGGGGGGCTCAATCAGCCCCAGCATTTT.

The rearrangement links TRBV20-1 to TRBJ1-6, with TRBD1 identical over 10 bases. Germline V gene lookup returns CDR1 DFQATT and CDR2 SNEGSKA (reference sequence). The CDR3 contains 13 residues. After removal of 5 bases from V and 9 bases from J, the junction contained 4 bases not matched to a gene. This CDR3 reads CSAGTGEGSPLHF. The CDR3 DNA is TGCAGTGCTGGGACAGGGGAGGGTTCACCCCTCCACTTT.

This clonotype was seen many times. This chain uses TRBV7-9 with TRBJ2-1, with TRBD2 matching over 9 bases. The CDR3 runs to 21 residues. With 3 bases clipped from V and 0 bases from J, the junction kept 18 bases outside the gene matches. Germline V gives CDR1 SEHNR, CDR2 FQNEAQ (reference sequence). CDR3 DNA: TGTGCCAGCAGCTTTACAATAAATAAGGAGGTAGCGGGGGTCTCCTACAATGAGCAGTTCTTC. Translating gives CASSFTINKEVAGVSYNEQFF.

This clonotype was counted at least ten times. The gene calls are TRBV19 and TRBJ1-5; D gene unclear. The length of the CDR3 is 12 residues. The germline gives CDR1 LNHDA, CDR2 SQIVND (reference sequence). With 5 bases removed from V and 7 bases from J, the gap between germline ends came to 9 bases. The CDR3 sequence: CASSVRGQPQHF. CDR3 nucleotides: TGTGCCAGTAGTGTCCGAGGCCAGCCCCAGCATTTT.

This clonotype appeared a few times. This chain joins TRBV18 and TRBJ1-2; 7 bases align to TRBD1. V lost 6 bases and J lost 2; bases outside the gene matches: 9. Germline CDR1 and CDR2: KGHSH and LQKENI. The CDR3 runs 15 residues. This chain's CDR3 is CASSLDRVPNYGYTF. The CDR3 DNA reads as TGTGCCAGCTCGCTTGACAGGGTTCCGAACTATGGCTACACCTTC.